Following are 20 T cell receptor beta chains from one sample sequenced in a study of Graves' ophthalmopathy and Graves' hyperthyroidism (dated by TCRdb to the late 2010s). The instrument was an Illumina HiSeq 2000. For repertoire sequencing, the TCR beta CDR3 regions were amplified from RNA transcripts. A first-round RT-PCR used HTBI primers with the Qiagen OneStep RT-PCR kit, followed by a second-round multiplex PCR, size selection and purification. In-frame beta chains were kept once TCRdb had trimmed the public reads at Q25 with fastp and called clones with MiXCR. Each CDR3 protein gets just one entry, which takes the most common genes and DNA from the rows behind it. Within this sample are hundreds of thousands of distinct CDR3 sequences, with 20% to 25% of them counted one time only. The ten largest clones represent 7.1% of the sample. Sequenced sample: peripheral blood. The receptors originated from a young woman with stable Graves' hyperthyroidism. Some clones in this sample may be carry-over from other donors' samples. Donor details come from another sample of the same person, matched by shared clones.

This clonotype occurred many times. V is TRBV19 and J is TRBJ1-3; D gene unclear. Trimming cost V 3 bases and J 0 bases, with 6 bases left between them. The length of the CDR3 is 14 residues. Germline V gene sequence: CDR1 LNHDA, CDR2 SQIVND (reference sequence). The CDR3 loop reads CASSMTVSGNTIYF. The DNA of the CDR3 is TGTGCCAGTAGTATGACGGTCTCTGGAAACACCATATATTTT.

This clonotype was seen many times. The chain joins TRBV9 to TRBJ2-7; D remains unclear. The CDR3 has 12 amino acids. V lost 0 bases and J 10 bases, leaving 11 bases between the germline ends. CDR1 SGDLS and CDR2 YYNGEE come from the germline V gene. DNA for the CDR3: TGTGCCAGCAGCGTAGGTGGTGGCCCCCAGTACTTC. Translated, it gives CASSVGGGPQYF. Full variable domain (missing parts from reference TRBV9 and TRBJ2-7): DSGVTQTPKHLITATGQRVTLRCSPRSGDLSVYWYQQSLDQGLQFLIQYYNGEERAKGNILERFSAQQFPDLHSELNLSSLELGDSALYFCASSVGGGPQYFGPGTRLTVT.

This clonotype was detected ten times or more. The genes are TRBV6-2 or TRBV6-3 and TRBJ1-2, with a weak D call TRBD1 (5 bases). The CDR3 consists of 13 residues. Germline V lookup: CDR1 MNHEY, CDR2 SVGEGT. Trimming took off 6 bases at V and 8 bases at J, with 16 bases between the two ends. The CDR3 reads CASRRPQEEGYTF. The CDR3 bases are TGTGCCAGCAGGCGACCACAGGAAGAAGGCTACACCTTC.

This clonotype was observed many times. Since a much larger clone is just one base distant, this may be a read error. V is TRBV6-1 and J is TRBJ2-5; 7 nucleotides agree with TRBD1. Germline CDR1 reads MNHNS; CDR2 reads SASEGT. CDR3 size: 14 residues. Germline trimming cut 5 bases from V and 9 bases from J; bases unmatched to any gene: 12. The CDR3 here is CASSLFGTTGAQYF. The CDR3 nucleotides are TGTGCCAGCAGTCTATTTGGGACCACAGGGGCCCAGTACTTC.

This clonotype was seen a handful of times. This chain links TRBV9 with TRBJ1-1, with D perhaps matching TRBD1 (6 bases). Trimming took 1 base from V and 3 from J, leaving 10 bases between them. There are 14 residues in the CDR3. CDR1 and CDR2 (germline): SGDLS, YYNGEE. CDR3 in amino acids: CASSVNSGDTEAFF. The CDR3 DNA reads TGTGCCAGCAGCGTAAACTCAGGGGACACTGAAGCTTTCTTT. The full variable domain, in which reference TRBV9 and TRBJ1-1 provide the parts outside the CDR3, is DSGVTQTPKHLITATGQRVTLRCSPRSGDLSVYWYQQSLDQGLQFLIQYYNGEERAKGNILERFSAQQFPDLHSELNLSSLELGDSALYFCASSVNSGDTEAFFGQGTRLTVV.

The chain recombines TRBV7-3 with TRBJ2-7; 8 bases line up with TRBD1. V was pared by 5 bases and J by 3 bases, with 9 bases of the junction left unmatched. Per the germline V gene, CDR1 is SGHTA and CDR2 is FQGTGA. The CDR3 runs to 15 residues. The CDR3 sequence is CASSLQGVGSYEQYF. As DNA, the CDR3 is TGTGCCAGCAGCCTACAGGGGGTTGGAAGCTACGAGCAGTACTTC. Full variable domain (missing parts from reference TRBV7-3 and TRBJ2-7): GAGVSQTPSNKVTEKGKYVELRCDPISGHTALYWYRQSLGQGPEFLIYFQGTGAADDSGLPNDRFFAVRPEGSVSTLKIQRTERGDSAVYLCASSLQGVGSYEQYFGPGTRLTVT.

This clonotype was detected ten times or more. The V gene is TRBV20-1, the J gene TRBJ1-1, with 11 positions matching TRBD1. V lost 5 bases and J lost 9; bases outside the gene matches: 2. This CDR3 is built from 11 residues. Germline assignment: CDR1 DFQATT and CDR2 SNEGSKA (reference sequence). The chain's CDR3 is CSAWTGGKAFF. The CDR3 coding sequence is TGCAGTGCTTGGACAGGGGGCAAAGCTTTCTTT.

This clonotype was seen at least ten times. The rearrangement uses TRBV12-3 or TRBV12-4 and TRBJ1-1, with unresolved D. CDR3 size: 13 residues. Trimming removed 6 bases at V and 8 bases at J, with 16 bases between. The CDR3 region is CASSSSRAPEAFF. The CDR3 nucleotides read TGTGCCAGCAGCTCGTCCCGGGCGCCCGAAGCTTTCTTT.

This clonotype has ten or more counts. CDR3 coding DNA: TGTGCCAGCAGTGACAGGGGGCTTTGGGAGACCCAGTACTTC. Protein: CASSDRGLWETQYF. The chain couples TRBV6-1 to TRBJ2-5, with 8 bases aligning to TRBD1. CDR1 MNHNS and CDR2 SASEGT come from the germline V gene. The CDR3 runs 14 residues. Trimming removed 3 bases from V and 5 bases from J; junction bases left unmatched: 5.

This clonotype was detected a few times. V and J are TRBV6-1 and TRBJ2-3; 8 positions agree with TRBD2. The trim removed 6 bases at V and 0 bases at J, leaving 2 bases unmatched. CDR1 MNHNS and CDR2 SASEGT come from the germline V gene. There are 14 residues in the CDR3. CDR3 residues: CASRTSGSTDTQYF. Here the CDR3 DNA reads TGTGCCAGCAGAACTAGCGGCAGCACAGATACGCAGTATTTT.

A word on this clonotype: Being one base from a much bigger clone, this may be a read error. It is likely a read error, because the conserved phenylalanine at the end of the CDR3 is missing. The limits of the CDR3 on the DNA are not certain, so only TCRdb's listed CDR3 is given. This chain's CDR3 is CAISKLQGVTEACS. The chain combines TRBV10-3 with TRBJ1-1; the DNA was not compared with TRBD1, the D call given in the table. The germline V gene has CDR1 ENHRY and CDR2 SYGVKD. The CDR3 contains 14 residues when both ends are counted.

The chain uses TRBV12-3 or TRBV12-4 and TRBJ1-5; D gene unclear. Trimming removed 2 bases at V and 0 bases at J, with 8 bases between. CDR3 length: 15 amino acids. The chain's CDR3 is CASSLSDYSNQPQHF. As DNA, the CDR3 is TGTGCCAGCAGTTTATCCGACTATAGCAATCAGCCCCAGCATTTT.

This clonotype occurred a few times. The gene calls are TRBV25-1 and TRBJ1-4, with TRBD1 identical over 9 bases. J lost 7 bases, V lost 3 bases, and 6 bases had no gene match. Germline-derived CDR1 and CDR2 are MGHDK and SYGVNS. The CDR3 spans 15 residues. The CDR3 coding sequence is TGTGCCAGCAGTGACCCAAGACAGGGGGTTGAAAAACTGTTTTTT. Its protein is CASSDPRQGVEKLFF.

This clonotype was seen many times. The rearrangement joins TRBV11-2 to TRBJ2-7; the match to TRBD2 covers 7 bases. V trimming: 5 bases; J trimming: 2 bases; junction bases outside the gene matches: 0. The CDR3 consists of 12 residues. Germline V gene lookup returns CDR1 SGHAT and CDR2 FQNNGV. For the CDR3, the DNA is TGTGCCAGCAGCGGGGGGGCCTACGAGCAGTACTTC. Amino acid sequence: CASSGGAYEQYF.

As regards this clonotype: Because the CDR3's place on the DNA is in doubt, the DNA is left out and the CDR3 is given as listed by TCRdb. CDR3 sequence reads: CASSYFAGGSYEQHF. The chain recombines TRBV6-5 with TRBJ2-7; TRBD2 is taken as the D call from the table, unchecked against the DNA. Termini included, the CDR3 measures 15 amino acids. Germline V gives CDR1 MNHEY, CDR2 SVGAGI.

V gene TRBV7-9 combines with J gene TRBJ1-5; TRBD1 matches at 9 bases. Unmatched junction bases numbered 9, after V lost 11 bases and J lost 4 bases. Germline V gene sequence: CDR1 SEHNR, CDR2 FQNEAQ (reference sequence). The CDR3 contains 14 residues. CDR3 DNA sequence: TGTGCCCCAAAAGGGACAGGGTTTAATCAGCCCCAGCATTTT. Its protein product is CAPKGTGFNQPQHF. Combining the CDR3 with reference TRBV7-9 and TRBJ1-5 gives the whole variable domain DTGVSQNPRHKITKRGQNVTFRCDPISEHNRLYWYRQTLGQGPEFLTYFQNEAQLEKSRLLSDRFSAERPKGSFSTLEIQRTEQGDSAMYLCAPKGTGFNQPQHFGDGTRLSIL.

The rearrangement joins TRBV2 to TRBJ2-7, with D possibly being TRBD1 or TRBD2 (5 bases each). Trimming pared 6 bases from V and 6 bases from J, leaving 15 bases between. Germline CDR1 and CDR2: SNHLY and FYNNEI. This CDR3 has 13 residues. For the CDR3, the DNA is TGTGCCAGCAGCTGGGTGGGGGAGCGCGAGCAGTACTTC. Encoded protein: CASSWVGEREQYF.

The sample holds a few counts of this clonotype. This chain connects TRBV11-2 to TRBJ1-1; possibly TRBD1 for D (6 bases). The length of the CDR3 is 16 residues. Deletions cut 1 base from V and 1 base from J, with 13 bases between. The V gene's germline CDR1 is SGHAT and CDR2 FQNNGV. The CDR3 DNA reads TGTGCCAGCAGCTTAGGTGGCAGGGGCTCGAACACTGAAGCTTTCTTT. It is translated as CASSLGGRGSNTEAFF.

J is TRBJ2-7 and V is TRBV30; D gene unclear. V lost 2 bases, J lost 0 bases, and 8 bases lay in between. This CDR3 is 13 amino acids long. Germline loops: CDR1 GTSNPN, CDR2 SVGIG (reference sequence). The CDR3 spells CAWSTGASYEQYF. The CDR3 coding sequence is TGTGCCTGGAGTACTGGCGCCTCCTACGAGCAGTACTTC.

V usage is TRBV27 and J usage is TRBJ2-5, with D possibly being TRBD1 or TRBD2 (5 bases each). The CDR3 consists of 14 residues. Germline V gene sequence: CDR1 MNHEY, CDR2 SMNVEV (reference sequence). Trimming shortened V by 5 bases and J by 4 bases, and 14 bases separated the two germline ends. The DNA for the CDR3 is TGTGCCAGCAGTGTACAGGCTGAGGGAGAGACCCAGTACTTC. Residues: CASSVQAEGETQYF.